This T cell receptor beta chain was sequenced in a study of T cell responses to AZD1222 COVID-19 vaccine. Regarding the study as a whole: Scientists sampled the repertoires only once the peak T cell response had passed. Among AZD1222 vaccinees, only six were seropositive at baseline.

Repertoires were generated with immunoSEQ multiplex PCR, while TCRdb's copy carries only in-frame clones and drops some. The sample yields 150,000 to 200,000 clones, about 91% seen once. The junction had 11 bases not matched to a gene; V was cut back by 3 bases and J by 8 bases. Germline V gene data show CDR1 as MNHEY and CDR2 as SMNVEV (reference sequence). This CDR3 is 15 amino acids long. A note on this clone: Its antigen is not known.

This specimen consisted of peripheral blood, obtained on day 0 of AZD1222 vaccination. The sequence came from an adult in good health. The gene calls are TRBV27 and TRBJ1-2, with 8 positions matching TRBD1. Here the CDR3 reads CASSLSVATGEGYTF. The CDR3 DNA sequence: TGTGCCAGCAGTTTGTCGGTCGCGACAGGGGAAGGCTACACCTTC.